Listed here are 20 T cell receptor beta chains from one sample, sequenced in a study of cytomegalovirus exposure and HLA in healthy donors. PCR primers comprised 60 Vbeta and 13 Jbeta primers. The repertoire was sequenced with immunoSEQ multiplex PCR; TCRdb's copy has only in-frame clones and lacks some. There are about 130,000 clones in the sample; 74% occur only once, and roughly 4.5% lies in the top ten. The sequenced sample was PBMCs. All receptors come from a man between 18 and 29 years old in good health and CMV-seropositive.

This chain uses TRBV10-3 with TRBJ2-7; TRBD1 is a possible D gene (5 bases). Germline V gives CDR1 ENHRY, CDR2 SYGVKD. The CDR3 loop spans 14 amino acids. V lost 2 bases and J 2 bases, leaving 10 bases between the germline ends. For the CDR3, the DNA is TGTGCCATCAGTGAGAGCAGGGCAACCTACGAGCAGTACTTC. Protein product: CAISESRATYEQYF.

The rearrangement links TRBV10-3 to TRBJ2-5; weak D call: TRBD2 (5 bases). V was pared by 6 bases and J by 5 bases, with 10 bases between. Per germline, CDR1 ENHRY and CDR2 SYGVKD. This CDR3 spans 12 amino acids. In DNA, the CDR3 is TGTGCCATCAGCGCTACGGGGGAGACCCAGTACTTC. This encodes CAISATGETQYF.

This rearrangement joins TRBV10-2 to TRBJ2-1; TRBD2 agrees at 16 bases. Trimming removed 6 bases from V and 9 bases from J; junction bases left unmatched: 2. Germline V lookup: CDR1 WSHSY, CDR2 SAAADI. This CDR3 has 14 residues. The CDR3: CASRGLAGGGEQFF. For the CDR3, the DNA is TGCGCCAGCAGGGGACTAGCGGGAGGGGGTGAGCAGTTCTTC.

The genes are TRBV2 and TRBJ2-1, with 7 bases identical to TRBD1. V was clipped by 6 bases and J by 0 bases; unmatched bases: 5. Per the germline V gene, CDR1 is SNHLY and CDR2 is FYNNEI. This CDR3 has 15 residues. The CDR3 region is CASRPTGSSYNEQFF. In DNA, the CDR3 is TGTGCCAGCAGGCCGACAGGGAGCTCCTACAATGAGCAGTTCTTC.

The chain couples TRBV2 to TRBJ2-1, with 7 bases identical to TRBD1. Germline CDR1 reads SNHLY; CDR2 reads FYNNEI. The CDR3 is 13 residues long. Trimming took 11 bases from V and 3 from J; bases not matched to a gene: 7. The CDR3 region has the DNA TGTGCCGGTTGGGACAGACTCTACAATGAGCAGTTCTTC. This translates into CAGWDRLYNEQFF.

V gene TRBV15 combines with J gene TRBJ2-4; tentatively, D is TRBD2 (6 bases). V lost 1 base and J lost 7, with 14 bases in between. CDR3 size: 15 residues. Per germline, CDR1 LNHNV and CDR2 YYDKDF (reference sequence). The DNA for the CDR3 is TGTGCCACCAGCAGAGGGGCTGGGGGGAGGAACATTCAGTACTTC. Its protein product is CATSRGAGGRNIQYF.

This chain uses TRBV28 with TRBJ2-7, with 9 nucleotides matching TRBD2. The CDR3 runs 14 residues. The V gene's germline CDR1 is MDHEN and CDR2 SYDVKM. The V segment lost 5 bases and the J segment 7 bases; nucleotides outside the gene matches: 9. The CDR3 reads CASSPIAGVREQYF. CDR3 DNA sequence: TGTGCCAGCAGTCCTATAGCGGGAGTAAGGGAGCAGTACTTC.

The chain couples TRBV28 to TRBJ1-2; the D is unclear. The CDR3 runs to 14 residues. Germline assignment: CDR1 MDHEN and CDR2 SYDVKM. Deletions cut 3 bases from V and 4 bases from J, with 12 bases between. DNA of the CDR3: TGTGCCAGCAGTTTGAAACCAGATGGCTATGGCTACACCTTC. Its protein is CASSLKPDGYGYTF.

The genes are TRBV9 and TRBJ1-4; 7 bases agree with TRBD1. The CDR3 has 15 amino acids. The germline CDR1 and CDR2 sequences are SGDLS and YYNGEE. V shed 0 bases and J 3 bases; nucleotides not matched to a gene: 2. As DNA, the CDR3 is TGTGCCAGCAGCGTAGTCGACAGGGCTAATGAAAAACTGTTTTTT. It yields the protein CASSVVDRANEKLFF.

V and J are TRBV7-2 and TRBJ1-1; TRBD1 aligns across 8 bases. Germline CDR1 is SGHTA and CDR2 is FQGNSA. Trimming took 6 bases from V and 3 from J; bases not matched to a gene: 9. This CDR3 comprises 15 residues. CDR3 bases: TGTGCCAGCAGTTGGGGGACAGGAATGGACACTGAAGCTTTCTTT. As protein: CASSWGTGMDTEAFF.

CDR3 loop: CASSVGGPEQFF. CDR3 bases: TGTGCCAGCAGCGTAGGCGGCCCTGAGCAGTTCTTC. V usage is TRBV9 and J usage is TRBJ2-1; D is undetermined. Trimming removed 0 bases at V and 9 bases at J, with 7 bases between. The CDR3 has 12 residues. Germline loops: CDR1 SGDLS, CDR2 YYNGEE.

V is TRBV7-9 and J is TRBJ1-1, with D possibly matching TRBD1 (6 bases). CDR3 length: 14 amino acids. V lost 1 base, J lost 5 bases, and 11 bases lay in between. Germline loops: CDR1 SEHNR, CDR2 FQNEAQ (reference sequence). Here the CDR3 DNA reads TGTGCCAGCAGCTTAGATGGGGGGGCTACTGAAGCTTTCTTT. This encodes CASSLDGGATEAFF.

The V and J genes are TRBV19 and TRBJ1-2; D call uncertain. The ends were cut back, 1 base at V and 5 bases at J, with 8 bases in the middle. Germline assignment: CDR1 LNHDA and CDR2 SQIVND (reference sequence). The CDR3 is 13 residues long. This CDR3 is CASSIGRGYGYTF. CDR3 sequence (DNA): TGTGCCAGTAGTATAGGCCGAGGGTATGGCTACACCTTC. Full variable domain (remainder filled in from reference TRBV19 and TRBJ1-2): DGGITQSPKYLFRKEGQNVTLSCEQNLNHDAMYWYRQDPGQGLRLIYYSQIVNDFQKGDIAEGYSVSREKKESFPLTVTSAQKNPTAFYLCASSIGRGYGYTFGSGTRLTVV.

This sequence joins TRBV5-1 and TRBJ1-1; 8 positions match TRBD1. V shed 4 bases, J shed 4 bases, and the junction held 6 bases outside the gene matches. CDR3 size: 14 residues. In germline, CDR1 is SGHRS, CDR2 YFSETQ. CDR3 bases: TGCGCCAGCAGCCGGGACAGGCCTTCCACTGAAGCTTTCTTT. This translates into CASSRDRPSTEAFF.

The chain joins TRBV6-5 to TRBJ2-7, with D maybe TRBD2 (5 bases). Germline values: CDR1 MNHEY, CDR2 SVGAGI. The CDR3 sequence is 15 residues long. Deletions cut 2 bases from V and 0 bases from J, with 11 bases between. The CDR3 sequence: CASSYAEGISYEQYF. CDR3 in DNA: TGTGCCAGCAGTTACGCCGAGGGTATCTCCTACGAGCAGTACTTC.

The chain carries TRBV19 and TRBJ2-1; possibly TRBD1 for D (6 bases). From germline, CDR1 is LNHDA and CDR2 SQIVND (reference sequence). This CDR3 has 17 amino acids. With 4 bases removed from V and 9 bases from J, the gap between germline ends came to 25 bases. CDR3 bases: TGTGCCAGTAGTAAGGGGACACCGGTCGGGTCAGGTAGTGAGCAGTTCTTC. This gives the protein CASSKGTPVGSGSEQFF.

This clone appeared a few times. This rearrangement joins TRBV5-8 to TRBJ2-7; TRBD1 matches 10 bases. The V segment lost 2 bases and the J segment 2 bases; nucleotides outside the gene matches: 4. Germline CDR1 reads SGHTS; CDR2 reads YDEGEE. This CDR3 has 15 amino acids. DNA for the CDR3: TGTGCCAGCAGCTTCCCCGGGACAGGGGCCTACGAGCAGTACTTC. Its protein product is CASSFPGTGAYEQYF.

CDR3 in DNA: TGTGCCAGCAGTACCAGGGCCCAGGGGGGGGAGCTGTTTTTT. It codes for CASSTRAQGGELFF. This chain uses TRBV2 with TRBJ2-2, with a possible D match to TRBD1 (6 bases). CDR1 is SNHLY, CDR2 FYNNEI, per germline. This CDR3 comprises 14 residues. Deletions cut 5 bases from V and 8 bases from J, with 15 bases between.

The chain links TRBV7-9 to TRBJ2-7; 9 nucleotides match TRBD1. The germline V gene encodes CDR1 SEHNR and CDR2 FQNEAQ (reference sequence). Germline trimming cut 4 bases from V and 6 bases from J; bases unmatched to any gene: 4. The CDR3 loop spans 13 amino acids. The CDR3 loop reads CASSWGQGGEQYF. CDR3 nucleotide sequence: TGTGCCAGCAGCTGGGGACAGGGCGGCGAGCAGTACTTC.

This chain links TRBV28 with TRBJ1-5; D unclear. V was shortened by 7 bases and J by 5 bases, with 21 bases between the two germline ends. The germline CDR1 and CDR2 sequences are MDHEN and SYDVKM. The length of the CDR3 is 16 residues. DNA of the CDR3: TGTGCCAGCACCACGGGGATCGTAGGATTACATCAGCCCCAGCATTTT. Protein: CASTTGIVGLHQPQHF.